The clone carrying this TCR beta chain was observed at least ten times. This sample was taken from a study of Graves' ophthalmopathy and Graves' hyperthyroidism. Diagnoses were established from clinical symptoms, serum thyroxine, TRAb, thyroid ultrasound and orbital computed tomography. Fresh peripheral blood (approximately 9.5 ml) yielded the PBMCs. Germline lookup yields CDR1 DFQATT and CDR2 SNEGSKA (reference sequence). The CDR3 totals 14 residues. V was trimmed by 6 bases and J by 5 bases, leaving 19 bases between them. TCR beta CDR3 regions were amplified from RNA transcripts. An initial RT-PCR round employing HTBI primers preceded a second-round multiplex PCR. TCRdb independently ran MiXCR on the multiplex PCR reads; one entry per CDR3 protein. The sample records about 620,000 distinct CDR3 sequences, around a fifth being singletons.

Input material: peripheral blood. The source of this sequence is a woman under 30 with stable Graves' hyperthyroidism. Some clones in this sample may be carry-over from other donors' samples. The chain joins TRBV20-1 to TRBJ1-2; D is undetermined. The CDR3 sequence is CSATLQLRDYGYTF. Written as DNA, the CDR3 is TGCAGTGCGACCCTACAGTTGAGGGATTATGGCTACACCTTC.